The rows below give T cell receptor beta chains drawn from one sample of a study of OX40 agonist ivuxolimab in advanced cancers. TCRdb's copy holds only in-frame clones and misses some; the assay was immunoSEQ multiplex PCR. This table has tens of thousands of clones, almost 90% appearing once. This material consisted of CD4+ or CD8+ T cells sorted from blood, taken in a trial of the OX40 agonist ivuxolimab. The receptors were gathered from an adult with an advanced solid tumor such as melanoma, head and neck, liver or kidney cancer. CDR3s leave out the opening cysteine and the closing phenylalanine or tryptophan. The D gene is left open where the match is weak.

TRBV7-9 . ASSHTGYT
TRBV4-2 TRBD2 ASSRPGLAGGEQF
TRBV7-3 . ASSLGLRNTEAF
TRBV10-2 . ASRPGGGGSGGELF
TRBV20-1 . RPNEQF
TRBV2 . ASSWRGVGNEQY
TRBV9 TRBD2 ASSVGPPSAGGGTDTQY
TRBV5-4 . ASSLATGLGANVLT
TRBV4-1 . ASSQEGRTGNTIY
TRBV23-1 . ASSQNRENTGELF
TRBV18 . ASSPCCVVARNQPQH
TRBV11-2 . ASSLGGAGPQREQY
TRBV6-1 . ASSKGSALLPQH
TRBV5-5 . ASSLNGVEETQY
TRBV10-1 . ASSDVDTQY
TRBV7-6 . ASSAREISEQY
TRBV6-5 . ASSPGVNQPQH
TRBV7-2 TRBD2 ASSLLLAAGELF
TRBV9 . ASSVGSEQF
TRBV5-4 TRBD2 ASSLWEGLGEQY
TRBV9 . ASSPYGFRGYNEQF
TRBV7-8 . ASSLVQGTQY
TRBV28 . ASSLGGAGATGNTIY
TRBV30 . AWGLPPDTQY
TRBV29-1 . SVEIADTQY
TRBV19 . ASSEVSGNTIY
TRBV5-1 . ASRIRTSEVYNEQF
TRBV6-6 TRBD2 ASSVPGLDEQY
TRBV7-2 . ASRNTLRVEQF
TRBV7-7 . ASTKGLGDRTTDTQY
TRBV21-1 . ASSKGQGGNQPQH
TRBV11-2 TRBD1 ASSSSGQGLYEQY
TRBV19 . ASSIAGTAREKLF
TRBV5-6 . ASSLAQALYTSSYT
TRBV5-1 . ASSLADTHSEQF
TRBV6-1 TRBD1 ASSVRTGHTGELF
TRBV6-1 . ASREPSGNTIY
TRBV19 . ASSMDRTVGGQY
TRBV6-5 . ASSYTQGQGTQY
TRBV10-3 . AISSQGYEQY
TRBV6-1 TRBD1 ASSERGTGGNTIY
TRBV5-1 . ASSLGGKGETQY
TRBV19 . ASSIVGNQPQH
TRBV2 . ASSEGGGIGEKLF
TRBV18 . ASSPEGGENYGYT
TRBV13 . ASSPRRAYNEQF
TRBV9 TRBD1 ASSPRQGSGELF
TRBV7-8 TRBD2 ASKMTSGSPGELF